The clone carrying this T cell receptor (beta chain) was picked up one time. Antigen specificity is unknown. This entry comes from a study of cytomegalovirus exposure and HLA in healthy donors. Regarding the study as a whole: A prior analysis recorded that most TCR beta V segments were productive about 87% or about 30% of the time. With later analysis, a missense DCLRE1C variant became linked to TCR beta V- and J-gene trimming.

This CDR3 region has 15 residues. With 0 bases removed from V and 9 bases from J, the gap between germline ends came to 14 bases. The V gene's germline CDR1 is MGHRA and CDR2 YSYEKL. PCR used 60 Vbeta primers and 13 Jbeta primers. As handled by the study authors: Later, tens of millions of unique TCR beta chains were counted in an analysis, and approximately 10 million of them were shared. The assay was immunoSEQ multiplex PCR, and TCRdb's table has in-frame clones only and misses some. V and J calls and clone size are those listed in that table; D and trimming were worked out from the DNA. The repertoire holds about 130,000 clones, with about 70% as singletons. The study sampled nominally healthy donors, though unrecorded immune exposures were likely.

The material sequenced was PBMCs. This chain links TRBV4-1 with TRBJ2-2, with a possible D match to TRBD2 (6 bases). This receptor was obtained from a middle-aged man in good health and CMV-seronegative. The CDR3 sequence: CASSQDSPGLRELFF. CDR3 nucleotides: TGCGCCAGCAGCCAAGATTCCCCGGGACTCCGGGAGCTGTTTTTT.